These T cell receptor beta chains were read from a single sample in a study of T cell repertoires in cytomegalovirus infection. One entry per CDR3 protein results from TCRdb running MiXCR on the reads. This repertoire shows roughly 570,000 distinct CDR3 sequences, just under 40% found once; its top ten account for 48%. Their cognate antigens are unknown. The sample was cultured PBMCs, taken from culture after CMV antigen stimulation. These receptors were taken from a human donor in good health (CMV status not recorded). Some clones in this sample may be carry-over from other donors' samples. The CDR3 runs from the conserved cysteine through the conserved F or W. D genes are given only for firm matches. Expanded clones get a size class; other rows say once, few or many, or leave the size out.

V	size	D	J	CDR3	DNA
TRBV7-2	NA	NA	TRBJ1-4	CASVLRSGTGNEKLFF	TGTGCCAGCGTCCTGAGGTCCGGGACGGGGAATGAAAAACTGTTTTTT
TRBV12-3/TRBV12-4	NA	NA	TRBJ1-4	CASSLWAGGEKLFF	TGTGCCAGCAGTTTATGGGCGGGGGGTGAAAAACTGTTTTTT
TRBV7-2	many	NA	TRBJ1-1	CASSTSGNTEAFF	TGTGCCAGCAGCACCTCCGGGAACACTGAAGCTTTCTTT
TRBV7-2	NA	TRBD1	TRBJ2-1	CASSLVGTGENEQFF	TGTGCCAGCAGCTTAGTGGGGACAGGGGAAAATGAGCAGTTCTTC
TRBV19	NA	NA	TRBJ1-2	CASKGRPYGYTF	TGTGCCAGTAAAGGCAGACCCTATGGCTACACCTTC
TRBV7-2	many	NA	TRBJ1-2	CASTESWGAHGYTF	TGTGCCAGCACCGAATCGTGGGGGGCTCATGGCTACACCTTC
TRBV7-2	many	NA	TRBJ1-5	CASSLGQPNSNQPQHF	TGTGCCAGCAGCTTAGGCCAGCCTAATAGCAATCAGCCCCAGCATTTT
TRBV4-2	NA	TRBD1	TRBJ1-4	CASSQFMGQTNEKLFF	TGTGCCAGCAGCCAATTCATGGGACAGACTAATGAAAAACTGTTTTTT
TRBV12-5	NA	TRBD2	TRBJ2-5	CASGLGLAGETGETQYF	TGTGCTAGTGGTTTGGGACTAGCGGGAGAGACGGGGGAGACCCAGTACTTC
TRBV4-3	few	NA	TRBJ1-1	CASSQDLLREYEAFF	TGCGCCAGCAGCCAAGACCTGCTTAGGGAGTATGAAGCTTTCTTT
TRBV7-2	many	TRBD1	TRBJ2-7	CASSPGQAIYEQYF	TGTGCCAGCAGCCCGGGACAGGCCATTTACGAGCAGTACTTC
TRBV28	few	NA	TRBJ1-5	CASSFSPGTMNQPQHF	TGTGCCAGCAGTTTTAGTCCGGGCACGATGAATCAGCCCCAGCATTTT
TRBV4-1	few	TRBD2	TRBJ2-5	CASKLAGGPSETQYF	TGCGCCAGCAAACTAGCGGGAGGGCCATCAGAGACCCAGTACTTC
TRBV7-2	few	NA	TRBJ1-6	CASSRSGGIYNSPLHF	TGTGCCAGCAGCCGATCGGGAGGGATCTATAATTCACCCCTCCACTTT
TRBV4-3	NA	NA	TRBJ2-2	CASSQDSGYGGELFF	TGCGCCAGCAGCCAAGATTCAGGGTACGGCGGGGAGCTGTTTTTT
TRBV7-4	NA	NA	TRBJ2-3	CASSLLFRQAQYF	TGTGCCAGCAGCCTCCTATTCCGCCAGGCGCAGTATTTT
TRBV3-1	NA	NA	TRBJ2-2	CASSPSATGELFF	TGTGCCAGCAGCCCTTCTGCCACCGGGGAGCTGTTTTTT
TRBV6-2/TRBV6-3	few	NA	TRBJ1-1	CASSYAGGAEAFF	TGTGCCAGCAGTTACGCAGGCGGAGCTGAAGCTTTCTTT
TRBV5-4	few	NA	TRBJ1-6	CASSSALGSYNSPLHF	TGTGCCAGCAGCTCTGCCCTTGGCTCCTATAATTCACCCCTCCACTTT
TRBV10-3	few	TRBD1	TRBJ2-5	CAIKGQQETQYF	TGTGCCATAAAGGGACAGCAAGAGACCCAGTACTTC
TRBV5-4	few	TRBD1	TRBJ1-4	CASSAGTGPTNEKLFF	TGTGCCAGCAGCGCCGGGACAGGTCCAACTAATGAAAAACTGTTTTTT
TRBV11-3	NA	TRBD2	TRBJ2-1	CASSLPGEGHQTSGTINEQFF	TGTGCCAGCAGCCTGCCCGGGGAGGGACACCAGACTAGCGGGACGATCAATGAGCAGTTCTTC
TRBV5-1	NA	NA	TRBJ2-3	CASSWQGRADTQYF	TGCGCCAGCAGCTGGCAGGGCCGGGCAGATACGCAGTATTTT
TRBV4-1	NA	TRBD2	TRBJ2-3	CASSQEGSGGLADTQYF	TGCGCCAGCAGCCAAGAGGGTAGCGGGGGCTTAGCAGATACGCAGTATTTT
TRBV7-2	NA	NA	TRBJ1-6	CASSLRGFYNSPLHF	TGTGCCAGCAGCCTCAGGGGTTTTTATAATTCACCCCTCCACTTT
TRBV7-2	few	NA	TRBJ1-3	CASSLKSTGTIYF	TGTGCCAGCAGCTTGAAATCGACAGGCACCATATATTTT
TRBV6-2/TRBV6-3	once	TRBD1	TRBJ2-7	CASRQTGTGGYEQYF	TGTGCCAGCAGACAAACCGGGACAGGGGGCTACGAGCAGTACTTC
TRBV24-1	NA	TRBD2	TRBJ2-3	CATSDLDSGGVGDTQYF	TGTGCCACCAGTGATTTGGATAGCGGGGGGGTCGGGGATACGCAGTATTTT
TRBV6-6	few	TRBD2	TRBJ2-1	CASSYSASGGFYNEQFF	TGTGCCAGCAGTTACTCGGCTAGCGGGGGGTTCTACAATGAGCAGTTCTTC
TRBV28	NA	NA	TRBJ2-7	CASSLYQASSYEQYF	TGTGCCAGCAGTTTATACCAGGCAAGCTCCTACGAGCAGTACTTC
TRBV19	few	TRBD2	TRBJ2-7	CASRPNPGLGPYEQYF	TGTGCCAGTAGGCCAAACCCGGGACTAGGACCCTACGAGCAGTACTTC